This TCR beta chain was recorded in a study of long-term antiretroviral therapy in people with HIV. Study-level findings and limits: Blood specimens, gathered between about 2003 and 2018, were possibly obtained under older ART regimens. Although diversity increased after ART, it remained lower than in transplant donor controls.

DNA was extracted from approximately 0.95-9.8 million thawed cryopreserved PBMC. Germline CDR1 is SGHNT and CDR2 is YYREEE (reference sequence). The CDR3 spans 14 residues. Concerning this clone itself: What it recognizes is unknown. A junction end diverges from the germline sequence, so it may reflect a read error.

Assay version v3.0 of immunoSEQ was used, and it was run at survey level. TCRdb's table, derived via immunoSEQ multiplex PCR, lists solely in-frame clones and lacks some. The sample has around 21,000 clones; about nine tenths are singletons. This chain uses TRBV5-4 with TRBJ1-2, with a possible D match to TRBD1 (5 bases). The sample consisted of unsorted PBMCs, taken 0.2 years before starting antiretroviral therapy. This TCR came from a man aged 18-30 years with HIV. Here the CDR3 reads CASSLPGPPQPEYF. In DNA form, the CDR3 reads TGTGCCAGCAGCTTGCCGGGACCCCCCCAGCCAGAGTACTTC.